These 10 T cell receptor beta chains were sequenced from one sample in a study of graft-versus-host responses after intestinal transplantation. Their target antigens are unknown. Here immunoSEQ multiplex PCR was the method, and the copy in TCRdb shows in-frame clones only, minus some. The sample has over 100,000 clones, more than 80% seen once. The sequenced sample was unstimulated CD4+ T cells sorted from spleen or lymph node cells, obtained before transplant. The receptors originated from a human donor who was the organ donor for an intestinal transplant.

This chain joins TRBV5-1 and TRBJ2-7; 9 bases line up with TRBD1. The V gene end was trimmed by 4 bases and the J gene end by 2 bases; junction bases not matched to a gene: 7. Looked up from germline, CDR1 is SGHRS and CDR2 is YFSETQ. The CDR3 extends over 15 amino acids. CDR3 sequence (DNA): TGCGCCAGCAGCCCCGCCGGGACAGGGACCTACGAGCAGTACTTC. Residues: CASSPAGTGTYEQYF.

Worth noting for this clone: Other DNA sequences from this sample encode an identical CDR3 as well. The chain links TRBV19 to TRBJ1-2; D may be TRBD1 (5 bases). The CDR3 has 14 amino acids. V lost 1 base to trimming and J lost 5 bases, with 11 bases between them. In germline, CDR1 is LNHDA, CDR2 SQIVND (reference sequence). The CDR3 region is CASSIGGSGYGYTF. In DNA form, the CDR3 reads TGTGCCAGTAGTATAGGGGGGAGCGGTTATGGCTACACCTTC.

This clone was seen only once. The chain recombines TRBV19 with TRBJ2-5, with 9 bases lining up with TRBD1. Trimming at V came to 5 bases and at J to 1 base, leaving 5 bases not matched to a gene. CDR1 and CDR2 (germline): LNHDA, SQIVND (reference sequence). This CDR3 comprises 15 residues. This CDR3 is CASSSPGQGQETQYF. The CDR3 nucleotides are TGTGCCAGTAGTTCGCCGGGACAGGGCCAAGAGACCCAGTACTTC.

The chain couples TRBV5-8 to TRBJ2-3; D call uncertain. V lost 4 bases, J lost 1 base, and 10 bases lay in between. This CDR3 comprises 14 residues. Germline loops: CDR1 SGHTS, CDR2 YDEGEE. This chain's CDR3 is CASSRLFGTDTQYF. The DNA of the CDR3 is TGTGCCAGCAGCCGTCTGTTTGGCACAGATACGCAGTATTTT.

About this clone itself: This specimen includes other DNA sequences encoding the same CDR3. For the CDR3, the DNA is TGTGCCAGCAGTGAAGGACAGAGAAATCAGCCCCAGCATTTT. Its protein is CASSEGQRNQPQHF. The chain couples TRBV6-1 to TRBJ1-5; weak D call: TRBD1 (5 bases). Germline V gene sequence: CDR1 MNHNS, CDR2 SASEGT. V was shortened by 1 base and J by 4 bases, with 8 bases between the two germline ends. The CDR3 consists of 14 residues.

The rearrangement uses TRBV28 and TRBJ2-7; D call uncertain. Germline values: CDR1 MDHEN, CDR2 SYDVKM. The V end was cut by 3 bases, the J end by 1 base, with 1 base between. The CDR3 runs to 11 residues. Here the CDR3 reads CASSFSYEQYF. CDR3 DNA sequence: TGTGCCAGCAGTTTTTCCTACGAGCAGTACTTC.

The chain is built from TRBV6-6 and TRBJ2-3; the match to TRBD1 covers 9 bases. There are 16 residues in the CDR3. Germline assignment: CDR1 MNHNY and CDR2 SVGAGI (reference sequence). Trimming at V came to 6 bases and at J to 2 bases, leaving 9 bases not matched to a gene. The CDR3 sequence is CASSSGTGFNTDTQYF. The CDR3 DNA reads TGTGCCAGCAGCTCCGGGACAGGGTTCAACACAGATACGCAGTATTTT.

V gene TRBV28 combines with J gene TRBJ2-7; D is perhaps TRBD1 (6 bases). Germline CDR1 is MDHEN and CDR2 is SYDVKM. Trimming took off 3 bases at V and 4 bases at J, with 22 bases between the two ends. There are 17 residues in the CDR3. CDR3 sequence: CASSFSLLGQRSYEQYF. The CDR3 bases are TGTGCCAGCAGTTTCTCACTACTCGGACAGAGAAGTTACGAGCAGTACTTC.

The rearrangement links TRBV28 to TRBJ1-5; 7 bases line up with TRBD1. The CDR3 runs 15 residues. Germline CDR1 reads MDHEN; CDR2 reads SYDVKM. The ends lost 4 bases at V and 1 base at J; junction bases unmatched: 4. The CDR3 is CASSSPTGSNQPQHF. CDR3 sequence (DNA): TGTGCCAGCAGTTCCCCGACAGGGAGCAATCAGCCCCAGCATTTT.

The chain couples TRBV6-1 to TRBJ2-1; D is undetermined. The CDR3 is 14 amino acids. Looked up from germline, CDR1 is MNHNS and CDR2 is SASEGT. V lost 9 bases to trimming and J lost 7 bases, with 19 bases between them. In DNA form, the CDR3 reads TGTGCCAGTGACGTACCTCCCGGAATAAATGAGCAGTTCTTC. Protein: CASDVPPGINEQFF.